This TCR beta chain derives from a study of shared clonotypes between healthy human individuals. In the study overall: Each donor's CD8 memory used one plate, CD8 naive two, each CD4 subset three.

Notes on this clone: The antigen is undetermined.

Whole-study results and caveats: Generation probabilities of non-shared clonotypes were lower (relative to those shared by all four donors).

Looked up from germline, CDR1 is SGHAT and CDR2 is FQNNGV. V gave up 4 bases and J gave up 7 bases, with 9 bases separating them. The CDR3 has 12 amino acids. Measured with immunoSEQ multiplex PCR; TCRdb has only the in-frame clones, and not every one. The repertoire holds hundreds of thousands of clones, about 95% seen once, with about 0.11% in the top ten. It was CD45RO-negative cells, positively selected for CCR7, that made up naive CD8 cells, with terminally differentiated effector memory CD45RA+ cells excluded. The origin of this receptor is a woman in her 30s in good health. Specimen: naive CD8+ T cells sorted from blood. The chain links TRBV11-2 to TRBJ2-3; D remains ambiguous. The CDR3 bases are TGTGCCAGCAGCTCCCCCCTCTATACGCAGTATTTT. Its protein product is CASSSPLYTQYF.